The entry below gives a single T cell receptor (beta chain) sequence along with its context. Its antigen is undetermined. This record comes from a study of identifying expanded T cells in peripheral blood. The study, taken as a whole, reports: Differentially abundant clones: 0.95 to 1.5 between replicates, about 16 at around 14 days, over 18 at four. Approximately two-week clone count variance significantly increased as total template count grew.

Healthy donors had no documented immune events, such as infections, while sampled. Measured with immunoSEQ multiplex PCR; TCRdb has only the in-frame clones, and not every one. The sample holds roughly 61,000 clones, roughly nine tenths seen once. CDR3 size: 15 residues. Looked up from germline, CDR1 is LGHNA and CDR2 is YSLEER. Trimming took off 0 bases at V and 9 bases at J, with 17 bases between the two ends. V usage is TRBV4-3 and J usage is TRBJ2-5; D is possibly TRBD2 (5 bases). The sequence was obtained from a person aged 18 to 75 in good health. The sequencing sample was made of blood. This chain's CDR3 is CASSQDIGGQEAQYF. The CDR3 nucleotides are TGCGCCAGCAGCCAAGATATCGGCGGCCAGGAGGCCCAGTACTTC.